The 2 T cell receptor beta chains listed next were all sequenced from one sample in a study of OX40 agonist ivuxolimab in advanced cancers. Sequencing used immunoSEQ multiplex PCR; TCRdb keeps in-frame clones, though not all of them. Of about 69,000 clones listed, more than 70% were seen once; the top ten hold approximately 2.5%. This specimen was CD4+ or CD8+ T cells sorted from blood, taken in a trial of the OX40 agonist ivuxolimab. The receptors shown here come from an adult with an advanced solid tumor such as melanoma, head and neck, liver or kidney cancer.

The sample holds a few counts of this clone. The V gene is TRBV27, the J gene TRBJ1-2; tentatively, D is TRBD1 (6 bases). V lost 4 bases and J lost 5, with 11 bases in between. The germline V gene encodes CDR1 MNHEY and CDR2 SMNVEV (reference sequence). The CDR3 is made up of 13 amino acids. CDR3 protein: CASSSYTGYGYTF. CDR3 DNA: TGTGCCAGCAGTTCGTACACAGGGTATGGCTACACCTTC.

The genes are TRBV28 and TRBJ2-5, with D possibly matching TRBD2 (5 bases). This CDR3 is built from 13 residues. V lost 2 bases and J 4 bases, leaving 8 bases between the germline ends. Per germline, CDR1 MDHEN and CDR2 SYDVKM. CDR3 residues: CASSLRGIETQYF. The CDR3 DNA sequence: TGTGCCAGCAGTTTAAGAGGGATAGAGACCCAGTACTTC. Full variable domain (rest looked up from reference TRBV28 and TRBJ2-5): DVKVTQSSRYLVKRTGEKVFLECVQDMDHENMFWYRQDPGLGLRLIYFSYDVKMKEKGDIPEGYSVSREKKERFSLILESASTNQTSMYLCASSLRGIETQYFGPGTRLLVL.